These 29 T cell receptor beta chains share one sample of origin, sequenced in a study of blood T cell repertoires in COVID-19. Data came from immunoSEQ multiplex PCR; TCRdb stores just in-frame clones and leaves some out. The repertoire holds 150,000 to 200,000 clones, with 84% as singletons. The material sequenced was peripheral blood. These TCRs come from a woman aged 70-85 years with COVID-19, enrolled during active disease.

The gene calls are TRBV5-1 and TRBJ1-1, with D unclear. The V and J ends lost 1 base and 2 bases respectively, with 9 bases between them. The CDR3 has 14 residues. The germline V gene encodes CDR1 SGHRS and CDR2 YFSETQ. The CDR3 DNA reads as TGCGCCAGCAGCTTGTCTCGGGTAAACACTGAAGCTTTCTTT. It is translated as CASSLSRVNTEAFF.

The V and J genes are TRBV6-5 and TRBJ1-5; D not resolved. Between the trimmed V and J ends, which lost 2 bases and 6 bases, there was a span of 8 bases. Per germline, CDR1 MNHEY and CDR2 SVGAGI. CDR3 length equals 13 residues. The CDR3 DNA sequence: TGTGCCAGCAGTTACAGCGTCGGTCAGCCCCAGCATTTT. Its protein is CASSYSVGQPQHF.

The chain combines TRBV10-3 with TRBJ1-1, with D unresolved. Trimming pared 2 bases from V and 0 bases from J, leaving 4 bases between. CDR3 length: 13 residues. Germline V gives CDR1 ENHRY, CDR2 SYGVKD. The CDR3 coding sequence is TGTGCCATCAGTGAGACAGTGAACACTGAAGCTTTCTTT. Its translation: CAISETVNTEAFF.

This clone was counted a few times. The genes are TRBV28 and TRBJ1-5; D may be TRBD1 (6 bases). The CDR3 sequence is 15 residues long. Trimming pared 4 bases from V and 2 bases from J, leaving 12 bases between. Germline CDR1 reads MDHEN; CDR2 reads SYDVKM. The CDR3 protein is CASSSTGSGNQPQHF. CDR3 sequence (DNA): TGTGCCAGCAGTTCTACAGGGAGCGGCAATCAGCCCCAGCATTTT.

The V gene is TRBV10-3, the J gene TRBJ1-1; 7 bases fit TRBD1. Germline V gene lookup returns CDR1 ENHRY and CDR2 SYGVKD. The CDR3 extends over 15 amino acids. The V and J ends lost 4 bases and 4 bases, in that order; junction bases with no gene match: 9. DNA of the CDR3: TGTGCCATCAGTGGGACGACAGGGCAAGGCACTGAAGCTTTCTTT. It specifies CAISGTTGQGTEAFF.

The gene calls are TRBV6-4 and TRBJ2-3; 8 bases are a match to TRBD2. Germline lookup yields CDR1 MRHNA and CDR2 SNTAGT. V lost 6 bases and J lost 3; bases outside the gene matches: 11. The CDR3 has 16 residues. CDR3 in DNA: TGTGCCAGCAGACGAAGCGGGAGTCTCGTGACAGATACGCAGTATTTT. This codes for CASRRSGSLVTDTQYF.

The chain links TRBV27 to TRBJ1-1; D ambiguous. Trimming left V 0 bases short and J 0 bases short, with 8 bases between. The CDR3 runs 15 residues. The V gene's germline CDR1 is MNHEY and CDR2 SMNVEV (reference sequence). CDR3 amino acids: CASSLSPGMNTEAFF. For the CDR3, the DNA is TGTGCCAGCAGTTTATCCCCGGGGATGAACACTGAAGCTTTCTTT.

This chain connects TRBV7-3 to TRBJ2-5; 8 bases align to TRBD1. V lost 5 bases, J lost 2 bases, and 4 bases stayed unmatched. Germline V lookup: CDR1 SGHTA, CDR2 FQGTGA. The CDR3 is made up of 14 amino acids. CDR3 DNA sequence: TGTGCCAGCAGCCGACAGGGGCGGCAAGAGACCCAGTACTTC. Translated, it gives CASSRQGRQETQYF.

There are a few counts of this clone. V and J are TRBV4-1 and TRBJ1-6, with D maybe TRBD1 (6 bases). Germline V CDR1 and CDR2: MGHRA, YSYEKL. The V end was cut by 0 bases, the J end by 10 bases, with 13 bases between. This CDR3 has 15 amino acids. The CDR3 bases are TGCGCCAGCAGCCAAGAAACAGGGTCGGAATCACCCCTCCACTTT. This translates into CASSQETGSESPLHF.

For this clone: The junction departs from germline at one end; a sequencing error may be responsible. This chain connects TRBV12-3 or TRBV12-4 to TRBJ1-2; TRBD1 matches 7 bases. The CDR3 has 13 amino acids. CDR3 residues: CASTLEGGQGYTF. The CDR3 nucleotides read TGTGCCAGCACTTTAGAGGGGGGACAGGGCTACACCTTC.

CDR3 protein: CAWTFKGGEQFF. As DNA, the CDR3 is TGTGCCTGGACCTTCAAGGGGGGGGAGCAGTTCTTC. The chain recombines TRBV30 with TRBJ2-1, with D tentatively TRBD2 (7 bases). This CDR3 contains 12 residues. V lost 4 bases and J 10 bases, leaving 14 bases between the germline ends. Germline V gene lookup returns CDR1 GTSNPN and CDR2 SVGIG (reference sequence).

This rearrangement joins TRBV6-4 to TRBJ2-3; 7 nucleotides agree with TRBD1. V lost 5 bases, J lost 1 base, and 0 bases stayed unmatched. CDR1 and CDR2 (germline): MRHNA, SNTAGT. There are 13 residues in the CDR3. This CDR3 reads CASSTGGTDTQYF. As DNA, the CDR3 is TGTGCCAGCAGTACAGGGGGCACAGATACGCAGTATTTT.

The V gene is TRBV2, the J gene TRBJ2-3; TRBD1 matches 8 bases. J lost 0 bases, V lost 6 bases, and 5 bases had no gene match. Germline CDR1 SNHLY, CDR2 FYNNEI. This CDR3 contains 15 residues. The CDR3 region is CASRTGVPSTDTQYF. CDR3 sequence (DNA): TGTGCCAGCAGGACAGGGGTTCCCAGCACAGATACGCAGTATTTT. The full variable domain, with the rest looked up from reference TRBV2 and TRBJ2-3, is EPEVTQTPSHQVTQMGQEVILRCVPISNHLYFYWYRQILGQKVEFLVSFYNNEISEKSEIFDDQFSVERPDGSNFTLKIRSTKLEDSAMYFCASRTGVPSTDTQYFGPGTRLTVL.

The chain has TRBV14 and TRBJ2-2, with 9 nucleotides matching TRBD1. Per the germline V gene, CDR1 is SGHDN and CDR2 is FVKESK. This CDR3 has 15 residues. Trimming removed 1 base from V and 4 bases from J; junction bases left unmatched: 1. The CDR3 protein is CASSQGQGVTGELFF. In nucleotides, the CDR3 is TGTGCCAGCAGCCAAGGACAGGGGGTCACCGGGGAGCTGTTTTTT. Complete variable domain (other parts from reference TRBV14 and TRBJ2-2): EAGVTQFPSHSVIEKGQTVTLRCDPISGHDNLYWYRRVMGKEIKFLLHFVKESKQDESGMPNNRFLAERTGGTYSTLKVQPAELEDSGVYFCASSQGQGVTGELFFGEGSRLTVL.

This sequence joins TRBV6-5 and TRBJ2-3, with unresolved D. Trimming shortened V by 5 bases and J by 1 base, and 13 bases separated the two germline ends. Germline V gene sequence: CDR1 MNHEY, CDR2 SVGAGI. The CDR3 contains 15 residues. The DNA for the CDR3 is TGTGCCAGCAGTCGAGTGTCCCTTCGCACAGATACGCAGTATTTT. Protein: CASSRVSLRTDTQYF.

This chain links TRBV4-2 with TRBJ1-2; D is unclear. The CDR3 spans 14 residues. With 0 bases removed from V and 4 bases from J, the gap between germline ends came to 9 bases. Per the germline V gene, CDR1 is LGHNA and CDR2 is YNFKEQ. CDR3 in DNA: TGTGCCAGCAGCCAAGAATTGGCATCCTATGGCTACACCTTC. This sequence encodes CASSQELASYGYTF.

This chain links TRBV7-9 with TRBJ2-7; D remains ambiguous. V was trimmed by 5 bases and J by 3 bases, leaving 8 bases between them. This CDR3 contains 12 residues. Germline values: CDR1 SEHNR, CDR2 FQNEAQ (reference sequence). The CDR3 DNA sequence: TGTGCCAGCAGCCCGCTAGACTACGAGCAGTACTTC. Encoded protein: CASSPLDYEQYF. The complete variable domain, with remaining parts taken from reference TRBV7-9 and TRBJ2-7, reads DTGVSQNPRHKITKRGQNVTFRCDPISEHNRLYWYRQTLGQGPEFLTYFQNEAQLEKSRLLSDRFSAERPKGSFSTLEIQRTEQGDSAMYLCASSPLDYEQYFGPGTRLTVT.

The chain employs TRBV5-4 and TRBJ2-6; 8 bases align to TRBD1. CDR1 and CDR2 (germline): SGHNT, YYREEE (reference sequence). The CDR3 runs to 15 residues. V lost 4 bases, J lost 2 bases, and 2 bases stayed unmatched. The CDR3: CASSLRGPGANVLTF. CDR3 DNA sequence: TGTGCCAGCAGCCTCAGGGGGCCTGGGGCCAACGTCCTGACTTTC.

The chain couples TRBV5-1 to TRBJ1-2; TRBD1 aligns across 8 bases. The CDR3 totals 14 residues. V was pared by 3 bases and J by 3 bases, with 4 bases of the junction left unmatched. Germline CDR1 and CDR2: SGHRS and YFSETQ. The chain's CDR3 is CASSSYRGDYGYTF. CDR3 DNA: TGCGCCAGCAGCTCTTACAGGGGGGACTATGGCTACACCTTC. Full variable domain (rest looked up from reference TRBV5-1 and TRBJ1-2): KAGVTQTPRYLIKTRGQQVTLSCSPISGHRSVSWYQQTPGQGLQFLFEYFSETQRNKGNFPGRFSGRQFSNSRSEMNVSTLELGDSALYLCASSSYRGDYGYTFGSGTRLTVV.

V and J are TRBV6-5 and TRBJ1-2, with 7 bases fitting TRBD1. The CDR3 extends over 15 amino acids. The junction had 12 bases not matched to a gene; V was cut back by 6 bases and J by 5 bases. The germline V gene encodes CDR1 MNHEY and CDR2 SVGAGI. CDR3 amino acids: CASSDPPQGLYGYTF. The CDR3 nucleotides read TGTGCCAGCAGCGACCCCCCACAGGGGCTATATGGCTACACCTTC.

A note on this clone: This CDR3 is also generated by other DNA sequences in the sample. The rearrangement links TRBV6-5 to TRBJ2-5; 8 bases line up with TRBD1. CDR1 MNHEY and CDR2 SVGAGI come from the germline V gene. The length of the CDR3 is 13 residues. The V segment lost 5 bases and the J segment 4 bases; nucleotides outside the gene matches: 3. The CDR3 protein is CASSRTGGETQYF. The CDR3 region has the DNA TGTGCCAGCAGTCGAACAGGGGGAGAGACCCAGTACTTC.

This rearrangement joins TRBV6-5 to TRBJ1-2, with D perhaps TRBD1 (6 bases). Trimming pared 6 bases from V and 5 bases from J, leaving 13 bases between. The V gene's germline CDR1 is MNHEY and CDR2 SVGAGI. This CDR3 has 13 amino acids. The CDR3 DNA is TGTGCCAGCAGATCCGGACAGCAATATGGCTACACCTTC. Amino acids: CASRSGQQYGYTF.

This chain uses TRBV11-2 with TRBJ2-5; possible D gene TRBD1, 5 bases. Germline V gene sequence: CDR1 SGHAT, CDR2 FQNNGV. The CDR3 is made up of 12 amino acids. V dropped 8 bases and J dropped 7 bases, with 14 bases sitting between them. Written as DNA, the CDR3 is TGTGCCAGCGCAAAGGGGTTTGGGACCCAGTACTTC. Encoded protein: CASAKGFGTQYF.

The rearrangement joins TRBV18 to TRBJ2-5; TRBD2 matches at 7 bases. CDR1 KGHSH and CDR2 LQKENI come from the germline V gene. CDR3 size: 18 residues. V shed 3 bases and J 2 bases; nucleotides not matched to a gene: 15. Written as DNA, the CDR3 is TGTGCCAGCTCACCGTTGCGGCGACTAGCTGGGTTTCAAGAGACCCAGTACTTC. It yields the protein CASSPLRRLAGFQETQYF. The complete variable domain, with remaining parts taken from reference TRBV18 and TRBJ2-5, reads NAGVMQNPRHLVRRRGQEARLRCSPMKGHSHVYWYRQLPEEGLKFMVYLQKENIIDESGMPKERFSAEFPKEGPSILRIQQVVRGDSAAYFCASSPLRRLAGFQETQYFGPGTRLLVL.

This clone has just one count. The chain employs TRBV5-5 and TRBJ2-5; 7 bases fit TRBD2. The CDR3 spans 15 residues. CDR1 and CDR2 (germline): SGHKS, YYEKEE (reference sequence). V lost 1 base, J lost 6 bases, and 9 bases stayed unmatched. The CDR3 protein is CASSLRAGGGQTQYF. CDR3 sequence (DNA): TGTGCCAGCAGCTTGAGGGCTGGCGGGGGTCAGACCCAGTACTTC.

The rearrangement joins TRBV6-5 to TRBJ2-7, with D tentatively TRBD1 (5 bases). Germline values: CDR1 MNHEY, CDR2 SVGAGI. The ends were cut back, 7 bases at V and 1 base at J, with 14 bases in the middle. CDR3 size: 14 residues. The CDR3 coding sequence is TGTGCCAGCACCCCCTTGCAGGGTTCCTACGAGCAGTACTTC. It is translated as CASTPLQGSYEQYF.

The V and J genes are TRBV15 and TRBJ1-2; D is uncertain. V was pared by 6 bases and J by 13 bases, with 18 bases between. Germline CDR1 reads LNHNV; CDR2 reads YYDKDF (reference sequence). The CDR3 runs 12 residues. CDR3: CATSTRAGPFTF. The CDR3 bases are TGTGCCACCAGTACGAGAGCGGGCCCCTTCACCTTC.

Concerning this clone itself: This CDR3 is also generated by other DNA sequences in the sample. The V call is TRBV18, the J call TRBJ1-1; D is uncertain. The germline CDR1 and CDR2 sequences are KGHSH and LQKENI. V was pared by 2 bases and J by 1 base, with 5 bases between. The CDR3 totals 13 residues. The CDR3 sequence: CASSPSGNTEAFF. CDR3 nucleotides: TGTGCCAGCTCACCATCGGGGAACACTGAAGCTTTCTTT.

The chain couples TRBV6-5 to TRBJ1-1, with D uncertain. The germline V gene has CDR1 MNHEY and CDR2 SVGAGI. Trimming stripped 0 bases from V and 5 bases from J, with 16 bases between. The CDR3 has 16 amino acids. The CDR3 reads CASSYSMGGRLTEAFF. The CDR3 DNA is TGTGCCAGCAGTTACTCGATGGGAGGACGTCTGACTGAAGCTTTCTTT.